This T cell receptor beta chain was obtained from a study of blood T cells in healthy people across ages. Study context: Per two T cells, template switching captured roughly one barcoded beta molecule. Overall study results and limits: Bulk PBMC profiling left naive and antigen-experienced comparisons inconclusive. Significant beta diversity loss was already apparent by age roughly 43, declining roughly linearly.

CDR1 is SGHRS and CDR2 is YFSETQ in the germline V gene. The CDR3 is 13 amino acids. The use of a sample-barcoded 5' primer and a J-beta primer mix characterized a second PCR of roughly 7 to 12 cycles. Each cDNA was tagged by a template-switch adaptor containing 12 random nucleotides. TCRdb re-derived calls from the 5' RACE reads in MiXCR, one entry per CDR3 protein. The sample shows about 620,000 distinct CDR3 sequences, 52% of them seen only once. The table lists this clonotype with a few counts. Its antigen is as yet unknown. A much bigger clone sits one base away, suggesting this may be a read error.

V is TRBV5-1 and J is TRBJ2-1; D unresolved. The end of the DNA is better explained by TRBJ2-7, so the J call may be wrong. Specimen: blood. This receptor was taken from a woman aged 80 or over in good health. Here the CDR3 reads CASSLDGYNEQYF. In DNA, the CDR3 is TGCGCCAGCAGCTTGGATGGGTACAATGAGCAGTACTTC.